The 11 T cell receptor beta chains given below trace back to one sample, sequenced in a study of response to subunit inactivated influenza vaccine. TCRdb processed the RT-PCR reads anew with MiXCR; each CDR3 protein has one entry. The sample has 400,000 to 650,000 distinct CDR3 sequences, roughly 7.9% seen once. The sample was PBMCs from blood, taken less than 30 months after vaccination. The receptors originated from a man aged 45-69 years who received an inactivated influenza vaccine.

This clonotype was detected ten times or more. This chain uses TRBV6-1 with TRBJ2-7; D not resolved. Germline V gives CDR1 MNHNS, CDR2 SASEGT. This CDR3 region has 14 residues. V lost 2 bases and J 0 bases, leaving 8 bases between the germline ends. The CDR3 coding sequence is TGTGCCAGCAGTGAATTGAGAAGCTCCTACGAGCAGTACTTC. Its translation is CASSELRSSYEQYF.

There are a few counts of this clonotype. The chain employs TRBV3-1 and TRBJ2-1, with D possibly being TRBD1 or TRBD2 (5 bases each). Per germline, CDR1 LGHDT and CDR2 YNNKEL (reference sequence). The CDR3 has 15 amino acids. Between the trimmed V and J ends, which lost 0 bases and 10 bases, there was a span of 16 bases. Here the CDR3 DNA reads TGTGCCAGCAGCCAAGAGGGGGTCCGAGCCCAAGAGCAGTTCTTC. This codes for CASSQEGVRAQEQFF.

This clonotype was detected many times. The rearrangement joins TRBV7-9 to TRBJ1-1; D gene ambiguous. CDR3 size: 16 residues. Looked up from germline, CDR1 is SEHNR and CDR2 is FQNEAQ (reference sequence). V was trimmed by 4 bases and J by 4 bases, leaving 19 bases between them. CDR3 loop: CASSSGYRTLGTEAFF. The CDR3 nucleotides are TGTGCCAGCAGCTCCGGCTACCGTACCCTGGGCACTGAAGCTTTCTTT. Using reference TRBV7-9 and TRBJ1-1 for the parts outside the CDR3, the full variable domain is DTGVSQNPRHKITKRGQNVTFRCDPISEHNRLYWYRQTLGQGPEFLTYFQNEAQLEKSRLLSDRFSAERPKGSFSTLEIQRTEQGDSAMYLCASSSGYRTLGTEAFFGQGTRLTVV.

This clonotype has a count of ten or more. The chain joins TRBV2 to TRBJ1-5; D is unresolved. Germline CDR1 SNHLY, CDR2 FYNNEI. With 6 bases removed from V and 0 bases from J, the gap between germline ends came to 12 bases. This CDR3 spans 15 amino acids. The CDR3: CASSSHEHSNQPQHF. CDR3 bases: TGTGCCAGCAGCTCACACGAGCATAGCAATCAGCCCCAGCATTTT.

CDR3 in DNA: TGCGCCAGCAGCCAAGTTTCCCATACCGGCACTGAAGCTTTCTTT. Translating gives CASSQVSHTGTEAFF. The chain has TRBV4-3 and TRBJ1-1, with D unclear. This CDR3 is 15 amino acids long. Trimming took off 1 base at V and 4 bases at J, with 13 bases between the two ends. Germline V gives CDR1 LGHNA, CDR2 YSLEER.

The rearrangement links TRBV29-1 to TRBJ2-5, with 7 bases aligning to TRBD1. V shed 6 bases and J 4 bases; nucleotides not matched to a gene: 17. Germline V lookup: CDR1 SQVTM, CDR2 ANQGSEA. The CDR3 has 16 residues. The CDR3 DNA is TGCAGCGTCGACCCGGGGACAGCCTCTCAGCTAGAGACCCAGTACTTC. Its protein product is CSVDPGTASQLETQYF.

The chain joins TRBV9 to TRBJ2-3; D uncertain. The CDR3 sequence is 15 residues long. V lost 0 bases and J 2 bases, leaving 10 bases between the germline ends. Germline V gives CDR1 SGDLS, CDR2 YYNGEE. The CDR3 here is CASSVAGQATDTQYF. The CDR3 DNA is TGTGCCAGCAGCGTAGCTGGCCAGGCCACAGATACGCAGTATTTT.

The chain joins TRBV9 to TRBJ2-3; D is perhaps TRBD1 (6 bases). Per germline, CDR1 SGDLS and CDR2 YYNGEE. The CDR3 totals 16 residues. V shed 3 bases and J shed 0 bases, with 14 bases lying between them. The CDR3 spells CASSGRFGQSTDTQYF. The CDR3 region has the DNA TGTGCCAGCAGCGGACGATTCGGACAGAGCACAGATACGCAGTATTTT.

Ten or more counts support this clonotype. V is TRBV11-1 and J is TRBJ2-1; D not certain. The CDR3 sequence is 12 residues long. CDR1 and CDR2 (germline): SGHAT, FQDESV (reference sequence). Trimming removed 1 base at V and 9 bases at J, with 7 bases between. CDR3 nucleotides: TGTGCCAGCAGCTTAGACGGAACTGAGCAGTTCTTC. It translates to CASSLDGTEQFF.

The V and J genes are TRBV9 and TRBJ1-1, with TRBD1 as a possible D gene (5 bases). Germline V gene data show CDR1 as SGDLS and CDR2 as YYNGEE. The CDR3 is 15 amino acids. V dropped 0 bases and J dropped 4 bases, with 13 bases sitting between them. For the CDR3, the DNA is TGTGCCAGCAGCGTAGGCGGCGGGGGGAGCACTGAAGCTTTCTTT. It codes for CASSVGGGGSTEAFF. Using reference TRBV9 and TRBJ1-1 for the parts outside the CDR3, the full variable domain is DSGVTQTPKHLITATGQRVTLRCSPRSGDLSVYWYQQSLDQGLQFLIQYYNGEERAKGNILERFSAQQFPDLHSELNLSSLELGDSALYFCASSVGGGGSTEAFFGQGTRLTVV.

This clonotype was observed many times. This CDR3 reads CASSQEYRDHGYTF. DNA for the CDR3: TGCGCCAGCAGCCAAGAATACAGGGACCATGGCTACACCTTC. The chain uses TRBV4-1 and TRBJ1-2, with D maybe TRBD1 (6 bases). Looked up from germline, CDR1 is MGHRA and CDR2 is YSYEKL. The CDR3 is 14 residues long. Trimming shortened V by 0 bases and J by 6 bases, and 11 bases separated the two germline ends.